This T cell receptor (beta chain) was sequenced during a study of cytomegalovirus exposure and HLA in healthy donors. General study points: Reportedly, HLA-A and HLA-B alleles of most subjects were accurately predicted from TCR beta. Some highly shared sequence variants likely arose as a pipeline artifact. Later analysis found that TCR beta chains associated with HLA were more clonally expanded than other, equally common chains. As a later analysis showed, a missense DCLRE1C variant was linked to trimming of TCR beta V- and J-genes.

CDR3 length: 16 amino acids. V lost 4 bases to trimming and J lost 4 bases; unmatched junction nucleotides: 6. The germline gives CDR1 MDHEN, CDR2 SYDVKM. The PCR was carried out with 60 Vbeta primers and 13 Jbeta primers. TCRdb's table, derived via immunoSEQ multiplex PCR, lists solely in-frame clones and lacks some. There are about 93,000 clones in the sample; roughly four fifths occur only once, and 0.57% lies in the top ten. A remark on this clone: Its antigen is undetermined.

Input material: PBMCs. This TCR came from a man aged 25 to 40 in good health and CMV-seronegative. This chain uses TRBV28 with TRBJ2-2; 10 nucleotides agree with TRBD2. CDR3 region: CASSSLAGEGTGELFF. The CDR3 DNA reads as TGTGCCAGCAGTTCTCTAGCGGGAGAGGGCACCGGGGAGCTGTTTTTT.